Reported below is one TCR beta chain. The data derive from a study of blood T cell repertoires in COVID-19. The repertoire was sequenced with immunoSEQ multiplex PCR; TCRdb's copy has only in-frame clones and lacks some. This table has 100,000 to 150,000 clones, about 80% appearing once. The V and J ends lost 0 bases and 3 bases, in that order; junction bases with no gene match: 3. There are 15 residues in the CDR3. Germline CDR1 and CDR2: SGHRS and YFSETQ. The clonotype was recovered from a woman aged 50 to 60 with acute or convalescent COVID-19. Material for sequencing was peripheral blood. This chain links TRBV5-1 with TRBJ1-2; TRBD1 aligns across 9 bases. CDR3 amino acids: CASSLGDRAYYGYTF. CDR3 coding DNA: TGCGCCAGCAGCTTGGGGGACAGGGCTTACTATGGCTACACCTTC.